This T cell receptor beta chain was obtained from a study of neurological immune-mediated disorders. Notes on the study in general: Across subjects, no CDR3 amino acid sequence appeared in expanded clones of more than one subject, a finding that suggested private repertoires in all groups. Among 34 multiple sclerosis patients, phylogenetic grouping put the repertoires of 18 into a single related-CDR3 cluster, a possible signature.

Trimming cost V 4 bases and J 5 bases, with 14 bases left between them. Germline assignment: CDR1 ENHRY and CDR2 SYGVKD. This CDR3 comprises 14 residues. The team produced cDNA through 5'RACE using 10-nucleotide random UMIs. TCRdb called the 5' RACE reads again in MiXCR, with one record for every CDR3 protein. The sample consists of roughly 88,000 distinct CDR3 sequences, 3.5% of them appearing once. The sample holds many counts of this clonotype. Its antigen is unknown. Input material: PBMCs. This clonotype was obtained from a woman aged 50 to 65 with multiple sclerosis. The rearrangement uses TRBV10-3 and TRBJ2-5; D is ambiguous. The DNA of the CDR3 is TGTGCCATCAGTGCGGGCCCCCGGTCGGAGACCCAGTACTTC. This encodes CAISAGPRSETQYF.